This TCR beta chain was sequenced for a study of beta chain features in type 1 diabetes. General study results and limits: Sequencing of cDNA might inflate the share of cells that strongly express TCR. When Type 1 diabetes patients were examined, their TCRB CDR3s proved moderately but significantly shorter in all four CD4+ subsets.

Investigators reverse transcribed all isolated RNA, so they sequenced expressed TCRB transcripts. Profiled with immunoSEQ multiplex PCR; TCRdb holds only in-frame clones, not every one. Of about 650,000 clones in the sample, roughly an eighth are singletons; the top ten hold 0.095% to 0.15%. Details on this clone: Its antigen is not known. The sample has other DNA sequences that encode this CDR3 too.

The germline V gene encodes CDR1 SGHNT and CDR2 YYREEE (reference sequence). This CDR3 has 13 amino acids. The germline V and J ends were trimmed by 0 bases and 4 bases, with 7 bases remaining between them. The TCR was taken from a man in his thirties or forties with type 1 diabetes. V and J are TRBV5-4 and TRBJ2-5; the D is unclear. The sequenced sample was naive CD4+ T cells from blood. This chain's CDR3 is CASSLGVGETQYF. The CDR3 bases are TGTGCCAGCAGCTTGGGAGTTGGAGAGACCCAGTACTTC.